The 18 T cell receptor beta chains listed next were all sequenced from one sample in a study of blood T cell repertoires in COVID-19. Profiled with immunoSEQ multiplex PCR; TCRdb holds only in-frame clones, not every one. Altogether about 110,000 clones are present, 60% to 85% being singletons, with the ten largest covering about 0.85%. Sequencing was carried out using peripheral blood. The receptors derive from a human donor with acute or convalescent COVID-19. The donor label of this sample is uncertain.

The rearrangement links TRBV5-1 to TRBJ2-3; D remains unclear. V shed 2 bases and J shed 0 bases, with 7 bases lying between them. Germline assignment: CDR1 SGHRS and CDR2 YFSETQ. The CDR3 runs 14 residues. As DNA, the CDR3 is TGCGCCAGCAGCTTAGCGCGGAGCACAGATACGCAGTATTTT. As protein: CASSLARSTDTQYF.

The genes are TRBV2 and TRBJ2-3, with D possibly matching TRBD1 (5 bases). V was shortened by 5 bases and J by 1 base, with 16 bases between the two germline ends. The CDR3 extends over 16 amino acids. The germline V gene encodes CDR1 SNHLY and CDR2 FYNNEI. CDR3: CASSLDSVGGTDTQYF. The CDR3 DNA is TGTGCCAGCAGTCTAGACAGTGTTGGTGGCACAGATACGCAGTATTTT.

The chain recombines TRBV14 with TRBJ2-4; perhaps TRBD1 as D (6 bases). The germline CDR1 and CDR2 sequences are SGHDN and FVKESK. The CDR3 runs 15 residues. The V and J ends lost 1 base and 7 bases respectively, with 14 bases between them. The CDR3, as DNA: TGTGCCAGCAGCCAAGTAACAGGGAGAGGGAACATTCAGTACTTC. Translating gives CASSQVTGRGNIQYF.

As concerns this clone: A read error may produce the germline difference seen at one junction end. This chain joins TRBV24-1 and TRBJ2-2; a possible D gene is TRBD2 (5 bases). The CDR3 sequence is 11 residues long. Looked up from germline, CDR1 is KGHDR and CDR2 is SFDVKD. The DNA for the CDR3 is TGTGCCATCTGCTTAGACCGGGGAGCTGTTTTT. Translation gives CAICLDRGAVF.

This clone has only one observation. V and J are TRBV7-8 and TRBJ1-5; the D is unclear. Germline V gives CDR1 SGHVS, CDR2 FQNEAQ. The V end was cut by 8 bases, the J end by 0 bases, with 8 bases between. There are 13 residues in the CDR3. The CDR3, as DNA: TGTGCCAGCGGGAGTAATAGCAATCAGCCCCAGCATTTT. Amino acids: CASGSNSNQPQHF.

This sequence joins TRBV18 and TRBJ1-1; D unclear. The ends were cut back, 3 bases at V and 1 base at J, with 15 bases in the middle. This CDR3 is built from 16 residues. The germline CDR1 and CDR2 sequences are KGHSH and LQKENI. Here the CDR3 DNA reads TGTGCCAGCTCACCCGAATTAGGGAGAAAGAACACTGAAGCTTTCTTT. Protein product: CASSPELGRKNTEAFF.

V and J are TRBV2 and TRBJ1-2, with D possibly being TRBD1 (5 bases). Trimming left V 3 bases short and J 4 bases short, with 9 bases between. CDR3 length equals 13 residues. Germline lookup yields CDR1 SNHLY and CDR2 FYNNEI. The CDR3 coding sequence is TGTGCCAGCAGTGACGGGGGTGTCTATGGCTACACCTTC. It is translated as CASSDGGVYGYTF. Complete variable domain (other parts from reference TRBV2 and TRBJ1-2): EPEVTQTPSHQVTQMGQEVILRCVPISNHLYFYWYRQILGQKVEFLVSFYNNEISEKSEIFDDQFSVERPDGSNFTLKIRSTKLEDSAMYFCASSDGGVYGYTFGSGTRLTVV.

This clone was picked up a small number of times. The chain joins TRBV4-2 to TRBJ2-6, with 7 bases matching TRBD1. The CDR3 extends over 17 amino acids. CDR1 is LGHNA and CDR2 is YNFKEQ in the germline V gene. Trimming removed 1 base from V and 0 bases from J; junction bases left unmatched: 3. The CDR3 nucleotides are TGTGCCAGCAGCCAAGTCGGGACAGCCTCTGGGGCCAACGTCCTGACTTTC. Its protein product is CASSQVGTASGANVLTF.

V is TRBV2 and J is TRBJ2-3; TRBD1 might be the D (5 bases). This CDR3 spans 15 amino acids. Trimming stripped 4 bases from V and 5 bases from J, with 16 bases between. Germline values: CDR1 SNHLY, CDR2 FYNNEI. DNA of the CDR3: TGTGCCAGCAGTGCCCGGGCCAGGGTAGTAGATACGCAGTATTTT. This encodes CASSARARVVDTQYF. Complete variable domain (other parts from reference TRBV2 and TRBJ2-3): EPEVTQTPSHQVTQMGQEVILRCVPISNHLYFYWYRQILGQKVEFLVSFYNNEISEKSEIFDDQFSVERPDGSNFTLKIRSTKLEDSAMYFCASSARARVVDTQYFGPGTRLTVL.

CDR3 bases: TGTGCTAGTGGTTTGGTACTTTTAGGGGGACAGATAAATGGAGTCTATGGCTACACCTTC. This sequence encodes CASGLVLLGGQINGVYGYTF. This chain uses TRBV12-5 with TRBJ1-2; TRBD1 agrees at 7 bases. CDR1 is LGHNT and CDR2 is FRNRAP in the germline V gene. V lost 0 bases, J lost 4 bases, and 20 bases stayed unmatched. The CDR3 length is 20 residues.

The chain couples TRBV2 to TRBJ1-6, with a possible D match to TRBD1 (5 bases). The V gene lost 2 bases and the J gene lost 8 bases, with 10 bases spanning the gap. This CDR3 comprises 14 residues. The germline gives CDR1 SNHLY, CDR2 FYNNEI. The CDR3 DNA reads as TGTGCCAGCAGTGAATTGGGGCATTATTCACCCCTCCACTTT. This codes for CASSELGHYSPLHF.

The chain joins TRBV19 to TRBJ1-5, with 7 bases aligning to TRBD1. The junction had 10 bases not matched to a gene; V was cut back by 6 bases and J by 8 bases. This CDR3 spans 14 amino acids. Germline CDR1 reads LNHDA; CDR2 reads SQIVND (reference sequence). This chain's CDR3 is CASSRQGLSEPQHF. Written as DNA, the CDR3 is TGTGCCAGTAGCCGACAGGGTCTTAGCGAGCCCCAGCATTTT.

This clone was observed at least ten times. This sequence joins TRBV15 and TRBJ1-2; 9 nucleotides align to TRBD1. This CDR3 is 16 amino acids long. V lost 0 bases and J lost 8; bases outside the gene matches: 10. CDR1 and CDR2 from the germline V gene are LNHNV and YYDKDF (reference sequence). CDR3 nucleotides: TGTGCCACCAGCAGAGAGGGGCCGGGACAGGGAGGGGGCTACACCTTC. Its protein is CATSREGPGQGGGYTF.

This clone turned up a few times. The CDR3 is CASSSSLSSYNEQFF. CDR3 nucleotide sequence: TGTGCCAGCAGCTCGAGCCTTAGCTCCTACAATGAGCAGTTCTTC. The chain has TRBV14 and TRBJ2-1, with D unresolved. The V end was cut by 5 bases, the J end by 0 bases, with 11 bases between. The CDR3 is 15 residues long. The germline V gene has CDR1 SGHDN and CDR2 FVKESK.

For this clone: A junction end diverges from the germline sequence, so it may reflect a read error. The CDR3 sequence is CASSLAQTGKNTGELFF. For the CDR3, the DNA is TGTGCTAGCAGCTTAGCGCAGACAGGGAAGAACACCGGGGAGCTGTTTTTT. The J gene is TRBJ2-2, the V gene TRBV7-7, with 7 bases that match TRBD1. The CDR3 has 17 residues. Germline V gene lookup returns CDR1 SSHAT and CDR2 FNYEAQ (reference sequence).

The J gene is TRBJ2-3, the V gene TRBV24-1; 8 bases line up with TRBD1. CDR3 size: 15 residues. From germline, CDR1 is KGHDR and CDR2 SFDVKD. Trimming cost V 3 bases and J 7 bases; bases outside gene matches: 8. DNA of the CDR3: TGTGCCACCAGTGATCCGGACAGGGTGGATCATACGCAGTATTTT. This codes for CATSDPDRVDHTQYF.

The chain recombines TRBV28 with TRBJ2-2; the match to TRBD1 covers 8 bases. Trimming removed 4 bases from V and 2 bases from J; junction bases left unmatched: 3. In germline, CDR1 is MDHEN, CDR2 SYDVKM. The CDR3 covers 15 residues. CDR3 in DNA: TGTGCCAGCAGTTCCGACAGGGGAAACACCGGGGAGCTGTTTTTT. Translation gives CASSSDRGNTGELFF.

The rearrangement links TRBV7-9 to TRBJ2-5, with unresolved D. V was trimmed by 4 bases and J by 2 bases, leaving 8 bases between them. This CDR3 has 13 amino acids. CDR1 and CDR2 (germline): SEHNR, FQNEAQ (reference sequence). This chain's CDR3 is CASSYTQQETQYF. As DNA, the CDR3 is TGTGCCAGCAGCTACACGCAGCAAGAGACCCAGTACTTC.